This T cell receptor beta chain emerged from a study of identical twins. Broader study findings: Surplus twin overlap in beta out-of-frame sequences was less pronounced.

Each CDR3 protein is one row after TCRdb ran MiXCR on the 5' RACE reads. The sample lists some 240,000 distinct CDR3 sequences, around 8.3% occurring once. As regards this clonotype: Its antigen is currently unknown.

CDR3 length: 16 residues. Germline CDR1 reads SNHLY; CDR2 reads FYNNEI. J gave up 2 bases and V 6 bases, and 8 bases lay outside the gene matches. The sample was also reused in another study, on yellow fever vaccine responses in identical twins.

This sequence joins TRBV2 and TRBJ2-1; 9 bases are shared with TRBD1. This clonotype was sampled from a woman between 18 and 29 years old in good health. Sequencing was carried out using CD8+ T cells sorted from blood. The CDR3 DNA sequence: TGTGCCAGCAGAAGGGGGACAGGGATTCCCTACAATGAGCAGTTCTTC. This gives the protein CASRRGTGIPYNEQFF.